This T cell receptor (beta chain) originates from a study of lymphopenia after photon versus proton radiotherapy (dated by TCRdb to about 2019). General notes on the study: The immunological effects of photon versus proton radiation therapy were compared in patients with gastrointestinal tumors who developed high-grade lymphopenia. The cohort comprised 20 or so patients with gastrointestinal tumors who received either photon or proton therapy and then developed lymphopenia. The goal of the study was to describe how the two radiation modalities differ in their effects on the immune system. Broader findings and caveats from the paper: The survival association was assessed only in patients who died, and the authors presented better survival with proton therapy as a possibility rather than a demonstrated result. Once the lymphocyte count had reached its nadir, the repertoires of photon-treated patients showed oligoclonal expansion, particularly of CD8+ Temra cells, and this expansion drove the decline in diversity. During treatment, patients who received photon therapy lost naive T cells and TCR diversity and gained effector/memory populations, whereas patients who received proton therapy remained relatively stable. Among patients across the cohort who died, overall survival time showed an inverse correlation with a larger post-nadir drop in TCR diversity.

Notes on this clone: This clone's antigen is unknown. No quality values exist for individual bases; no much larger clone is one base distant.

Libraries were built with the immunoSEQ multiplex PCR assay. T cell repertoires were profiled with deep sequencing of rearranged TCR beta loci together with multiparametric flow cytometry. In its TCRdb copy, this immuneACCESS table keeps in-frame sequences only and misses some clones. Where compared with another copy, unresolved V genes explain less than half of these, and the others have no known cause. The sample data list 40,000 or so clones, and over 75% of these were observed just once. The ten most abundant clones make up over 2% of the sample. The origin of this receptor is a man aged 35 to 55 with gastric cancer. Material: peripheral blood, obtained from a patient treated with photon-based radiotherapy.

The CDR3 reads as follows: CASSSSSRGGSPLHF. In nucleotide form, the sequence is TGTGCCAGCAGCTCCTCGAGCAGGGGAGGTTCACCCCTCCACTTT. The rearrangement joined TRBV7-2 to TRBJ1-6, with a tentative D gene TRBD1 over 6 matching bases. For CDR1 and CDR2, the germline V gene lists SGHTA and FQGNSA. V and J lose 4 bases and 9 bases, and a span of 16 bases separates them. From cysteine to phenylalanine, the CDR3 is 15 amino acids long. Only the CDR3 region is kept as DNA, spanning 45 bases read in frame from base 1. Extended through the reference TRBV7-2 and TRBJ1-6 proteins, this CDR3 yields the full variable domain: GAGVSQSPSNKVTEKGKDVELRCDPISGHTALYWYRQSLGQGLEFLIYFQGNSAPDKSGLPSDRFSAERTGGSVSTLTIQRTQQEDSAVYLCASSSSSRGGSPLHFGNGTRLTVT.